The 7 T cell receptor beta chains below all came from one sample that was sequenced in a study of blood T cell repertoires in COVID-19. Profiled with immunoSEQ multiplex PCR; TCRdb holds only in-frame clones, not every one. Of about 480,000 clones listed, 70% to 90% are singletons. The sequencing input was PBMCs or T cells enriched from blood (not recorded which). The receptors were sampled from a woman between 18 and 30 years old with acute COVID-19.

The chain carries TRBV11-1 and TRBJ1-1; D may be TRBD1 (6 bases). The germline CDR1 and CDR2 sequences are SGHAT and FQDESV (reference sequence). The CDR3 consists of 14 residues. V lost 0 bases and J 5 bases, leaving 10 bases between the germline ends. The DNA of the CDR3 is TGTGCCAGCAGCTTAGCCCCCACAGGGACTGAAGCTTTCTTT. It encodes CASSLAPTGTEAFF.

The chain joins TRBV19 to TRBJ1-2, with 10 nucleotides matching TRBD1. J gave up 5 bases and V 7 bases, and 16 bases lay outside the gene matches. Germline CDR1 reads LNHDA; CDR2 reads SQIVND (reference sequence). The CDR3 contains 17 residues. The CDR3 DNA reads as TGTGCCAGTACCGAAAGGGGGACAGGGGATTTAAGTTATGGCTACACCTTC. It is translated as CASTERGTGDLSYGYTF.

The J gene is TRBJ1-3, the V gene TRBV9; D call uncertain. Deletions cut 4 bases from V and 9 bases from J, with 14 bases between. The germline CDR1 and CDR2 sequences are SGDLS and YYNGEE. The CDR3 runs to 13 residues. CDR3 nucleotides: TGTGCCAGCAGCACCGGCCCGGGGAGCACCATATATTTT. Amino acids: CASSTGPGSTIYF.

The V call is TRBV6-5, the J call TRBJ2-2, with D possibly matching TRBD1 (6 bases). The germline V and J ends were trimmed by 2 bases and 4 bases, with 11 bases remaining between them. The CDR3 has 15 amino acids. In germline, CDR1 is MNHEY, CDR2 SVGAGI. CDR3: CASSYRDRTTGELFF. As DNA, the CDR3 is TGTGCCAGCAGTTACCGAGACAGGACCACCGGGGAGCTGTTTTTT.

The gene calls are TRBV10-3 and TRBJ1-4, with 9 bases aligning to TRBD1. The trim removed 0 bases at V and 4 bases at J, leaving 6 bases unmatched. The CDR3 runs 17 residues. The germline CDR1 and CDR2 sequences are ENHRY and SYGVKD. The CDR3 DNA sequence: TGTGCCATCAGTGAGTCGAAAATGGGACAGGGTAATGAAAAACTGTTTTTT. This sequence encodes CAISESKMGQGNEKLFF.

The rearrangement links TRBV7-9 to TRBJ2-5; a possible D gene is TRBD2 (5 bases). V was trimmed by 5 bases and J by 0 bases, leaving 13 bases between them. The CDR3 contains 15 residues. CDR1 and CDR2 (germline): SEHNR, FQNEAQ (reference sequence). The CDR3 DNA reads TGTGCCAGCAGCCCCCCCTCGGGGTACCAAGAGACCCAGTACTTC. Encoded protein: CASSPPSGYQETQYF.

V usage is TRBV4-1 and J usage is TRBJ1-4; no firm D call. V gave up 0 bases and J gave up 5 bases, with 13 bases separating them. Looked up from germline, CDR1 is MGHRA and CDR2 is YSYEKL. The CDR3 length is 16 residues. The CDR3 loop is CASSQDGEGTNEKLFF. CDR3 coding DNA: TGCGCCAGCAGCCAAGATGGTGAGGGTACGAATGAAAAACTGTTTTTT.